This TCR beta chain derives from a study of cytomegalovirus exposure and HLA in healthy donors. Findings of the study overall: Association of 17,000 or so TCR beta sequences with HLA alleles was found at 0.05 false discovery rate in a later analysis. Reported findings show TCR beta sequences accurately forecast HLA-A and HLA-B alleles in most subjects. An Asian-associated ancestry cluster reportedly showed fewer N-insertions than the approximately 700-donor mean in a later analysis. A later analysis linked a missense DCLRE1C variant to TCR beta V- and J-gene trimming.

A multiplex PCR was run with 60 Vbeta primers and 13 Jbeta primers. Produced via immunoSEQ multiplex PCR; TCRdb's table is partial and in-frame only. The table records about 150,000 clones, about 75% of them present only once. Turning to this clone: What it binds is not known.

The germline CDR1 and CDR2 sequences are SGDLS and YYNGEE. V lost 6 bases and J lost 4; bases outside the gene matches: 15. The CDR3 has 16 residues. This clonotype originated in a man younger than 30 in good health and CMV-seronegative. Source material: PBMCs. The gene calls are TRBV9 and TRBJ2-5, with 7 bases matching TRBD2. The CDR3 nucleotides read TGTGCCAGCAACAGTTTAAAGGGAGGGCCTCGAGAGACCCAGTACTTC. Its translation is CASNSLKGGPRETQYF.